This T cell receptor (beta chain) was sequenced during a study of shared clonotypes between healthy human individuals. Data came from immunoSEQ multiplex PCR; TCRdb stores just in-frame clones and leaves some out. The sample has hundreds of thousands of clones; 79% are singletons. Recent acute infections and vaccinations were absent in the healthy HIV-negative adult donors. Germline V lookup: CDR1 KGHSH, CDR2 LQKENI. After removal of 2 bases from V and 8 bases from J, the junction contained 4 bases not matched to a gene. The CDR3 consists of 15 residues. The sequence came from a woman aged 35 to 49 in good health. Some clones in this sample may be carry-over from other donors' samples. The chain uses TRBV18 and TRBJ1-6, with 9 bases matching TRBD1. Sequenced sample: PBMCs. Here the CDR3 reads CASSPETGGDSPLHF. In nucleotides, the CDR3 is TGTGCCAGCTCACCAGAGACAGGGGGTGATTCACCCCTCCACTTT.